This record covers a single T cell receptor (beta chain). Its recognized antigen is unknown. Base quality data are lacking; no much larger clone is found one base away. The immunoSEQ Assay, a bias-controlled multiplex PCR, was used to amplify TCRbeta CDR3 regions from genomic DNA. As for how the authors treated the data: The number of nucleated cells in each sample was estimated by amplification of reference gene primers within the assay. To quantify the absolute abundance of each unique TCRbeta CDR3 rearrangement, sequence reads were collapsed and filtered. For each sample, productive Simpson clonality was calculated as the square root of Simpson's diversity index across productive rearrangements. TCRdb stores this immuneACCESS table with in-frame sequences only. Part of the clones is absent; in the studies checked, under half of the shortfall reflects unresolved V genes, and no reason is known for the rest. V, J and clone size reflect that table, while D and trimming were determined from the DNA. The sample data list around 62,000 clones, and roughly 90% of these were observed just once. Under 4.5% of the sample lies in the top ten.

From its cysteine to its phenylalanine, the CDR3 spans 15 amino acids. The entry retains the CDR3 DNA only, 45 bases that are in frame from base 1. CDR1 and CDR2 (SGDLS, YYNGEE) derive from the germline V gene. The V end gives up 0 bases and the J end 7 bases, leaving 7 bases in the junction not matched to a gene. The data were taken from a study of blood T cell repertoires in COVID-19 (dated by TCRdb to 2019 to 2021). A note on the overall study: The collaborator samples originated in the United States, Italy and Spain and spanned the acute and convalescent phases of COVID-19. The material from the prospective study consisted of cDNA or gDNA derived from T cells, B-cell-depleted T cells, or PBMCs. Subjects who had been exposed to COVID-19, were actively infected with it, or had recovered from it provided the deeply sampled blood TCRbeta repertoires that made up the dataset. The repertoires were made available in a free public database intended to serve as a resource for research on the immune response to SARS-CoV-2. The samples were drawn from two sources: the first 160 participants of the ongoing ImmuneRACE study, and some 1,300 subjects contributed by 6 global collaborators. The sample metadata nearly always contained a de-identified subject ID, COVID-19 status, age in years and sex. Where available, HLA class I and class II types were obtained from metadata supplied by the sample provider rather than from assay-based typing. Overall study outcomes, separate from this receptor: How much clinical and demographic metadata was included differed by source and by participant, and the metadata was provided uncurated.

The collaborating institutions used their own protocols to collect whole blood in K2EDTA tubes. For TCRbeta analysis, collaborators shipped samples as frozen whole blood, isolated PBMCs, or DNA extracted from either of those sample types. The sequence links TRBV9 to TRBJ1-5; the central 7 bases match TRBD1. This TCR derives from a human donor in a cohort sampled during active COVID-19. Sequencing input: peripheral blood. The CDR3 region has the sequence CASSVGGGLGQPQHF. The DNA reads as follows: TGTGCCAGCAGCGTAGGAGGGGGCCTTGGACAGCCCCAGCATTTT.